The following is a T cell receptor (beta chain) sequence with its context. Assay: immunoSEQ multiplex PCR; the TCRdb copy retains only in-frame clones and omits some. In the table there are roughly 75,000 clones, 60% to 85% of which are singletons. The source of the sample is a study of radiotherapy plus CTLA-4 blockade in lung cancer. Trimming cost V 3 bases and J 3 bases, with 11 bases left between them. The CDR3 is 15 amino acids. Per germline, CDR1 MNHNS and CDR2 SASEGT. The specimen was peripheral blood, collected from a patient treated with radiotherapy plus ipilimumab. The source is a human donor with non-small cell lung cancer whose response to radiotherapy plus ipilimumab could not be evaluated. Some clones in this sample may be carry-over from other donors' samples. This chain connects TRBV6-1 to TRBJ1-4; TRBD1 is a possible D gene (5 bases). The CDR3 spells CASSDGSQANEKLFF. In DNA, the CDR3 is TGTGCCAGCAGTGACGGGTCACAGGCTAATGAAAAACTGTTTTTT.